The 11 T cell receptor beta chains below were found in one sample sequenced in a study of identical twins. TCRdb redid the calling of the 5' RACE reads with MiXCR, one entry per CDR3 protein. This table has some 500,000 distinct CDR3 sequences, roughly 13% appearing once. These data also formed part of another study, on yellow fever vaccine responses in identical twins.

Sequenced sample: CD4+ T cells sorted from blood. Receptors were obtained from a woman between 18 and 29 years old in good health.

This clonotype was found many times. The V gene is TRBV29-1, the J gene TRBJ2-1, with D possibly being TRBD1 (5 bases). Trimming removed 7 bases at V and 4 bases at J, with 17 bases between. In germline, CDR1 is SQVTM, CDR2 ANQGSEA. The CDR3 length is 14 residues. The CDR3 sequence is CSAPRQGSYNEQFF. The CDR3 nucleotides are TGCAGCGCCCCAAGGCAGGGATCGTACAATGAGCAGTTCTTC.

This clonotype was observed at least ten times. This chain connects TRBV12-5 to TRBJ1-1; D unresolved. CDR3 length: 13 amino acids. Trimming cost V 1 base and J 1 base, with 4 bases left between them. Germline assignment: CDR1 LGHNT and CDR2 FRNRAP. The CDR3 loop reads CASGLGQNTEAFF. For the CDR3, the DNA is TGTGCTAGTGGTTTGGGACAGAACACTGAAGCTTTCTTT.

This clonotype was counted between two and nine times. The CDR3 sequence: CASSYRDGNQPQHF. DNA of the CDR3: TGTGCCAGCAGTTATCGGGACGGAAATCAGCCCCAGCATTTT. The chain links TRBV6-5 to TRBJ1-5, with a weak D call TRBD1 (5 bases). Germline loops: CDR1 MNHEY, CDR2 SVGAGI. The CDR3 loop spans 14 amino acids. Trimming removed 3 bases at V and 4 bases at J, with 10 bases between.

This clonotype was counted a few times. The genes are TRBV11-1 and TRBJ2-1; 13 nucleotides agree with TRBD2. Germline lookup yields CDR1 SGHAT and CDR2 FQDESV (reference sequence). V trimming: 5 bases; J trimming: 4 bases; junction bases outside the gene matches: 8. The CDR3 totals 17 residues. The CDR3 bases are TGTGCCAGCAGCAATACGGGACTAGCGGGGATATACAATGAGCAGTTCTTC. Protein sequence: CASSNTGLAGIYNEQFF. Looking up the rest from reference TRBV11-1 and TRBJ2-1 gives the full variable domain: EAEVAQSPRYKITEKSQAVAFWCDPISGHATLYWYRQILGQGPELLVQFQDESVVDDSQLPKDRFSAERLKGVDSTLKIQPAELGDSAMYLCASSNTGLAGIYNEQFFGPGTRLTVL.

This clonotype was seen more than once but under ten times. The gene calls are TRBV2 and TRBJ1-1, with unresolved D. The germline V gene encodes CDR1 SNHLY and CDR2 FYNNEI. V lost 0 bases and J 11 bases, leaving 10 bases between the germline ends. The CDR3 contains 12 residues. The CDR3 here is CASSEAPHTAFF. CDR3 DNA sequence: TGTGCCAGCAGTGAAGCGCCCCATACGGCTTTCTTT. Full variable domain (remainder filled in from reference TRBV2 and TRBJ1-1): EPEVTQTPSHQVTQMGQEVILRCVPISNHLYFYWYRQILGQKVEFLVSFYNNEISEKSEIFDDQFSVERPDGSNFTLKIRSTKLEDSAMYFCASSEAPHTAFFGQGTRLTVV.

V gene TRBV19 combines with J gene TRBJ2-1, with TRBD2 matching 9 bases. CDR1 is LNHDA and CDR2 is SQIVND in the germline V gene (reference sequence). This CDR3 comprises 16 residues. V was clipped by 5 bases and J by 4 bases; unmatched bases: 9. In DNA form, the CDR3 reads TGTGCCAGTAGTGCCCCGCGTAGCGGGAGTTACAATGAGCAGTTCTTC. It is translated as CASSAPRSGSYNEQFF.

The CDR3 sequence: CASTGRAETQYF. CDR3 bases: TGTGCCAGCACCGGGAGGGCTGAGACCCAGTACTTC. This rearrangement joins TRBV6-5 to TRBJ2-5, with TRBD2 identical over 8 bases. This CDR3 has 12 residues. Germline values: CDR1 MNHEY, CDR2 SVGAGI. Unmatched junction bases numbered 3, after V lost 7 bases and J lost 5 bases.

The genes are TRBV27 and TRBJ1-6, with a weak D call TRBD1 (6 bases). Germline lookup yields CDR1 MNHEY and CDR2 SMNVEV (reference sequence). This CDR3 region has 14 residues. V lost 10 bases and J lost 5, with 15 bases in between. CDR3 nucleotide sequence: TGTGCCACCCTCAACAGGGCAAATAATTCACCCCTCCACTTT. Protein product: CATLNRANNSPLHF.

This clonotype was seen repeatedly, ten times or more. V usage is TRBV5-1 and J usage is TRBJ2-6; D is unresolved. V was pared by 4 bases and J by 2 bases, with 10 bases between. The germline gives CDR1 SGHRS, CDR2 YFSETQ. CDR3 length equals 15 residues. The CDR3, as DNA: TGCGCCAGCAGCGAAAACAGTGCTGGGGCCAACGTCCTGACTTTC. Translation gives CASSENSAGANVLTF.

In this sample, this clonotype turned up a few times. The V and J genes are TRBV3-1 and TRBJ2-1; 8 bases are a match to TRBD2. From germline, CDR1 is LGHDT and CDR2 YNNKEL (reference sequence). This CDR3 comprises 15 residues. Trimming cost V 1 base and J 2 bases; bases outside gene matches: 1. This chain's CDR3 is CASSQGSGAYNEQFF. CDR3 nucleotides: TGTGCCAGCAGCCAAGGTAGCGGGGCCTACAATGAGCAGTTCTTC.

This chain connects TRBV6-1 to TRBJ2-7; 8 nucleotides align to TRBD1. This CDR3 has 15 residues. The germline V gene has CDR1 MNHNS and CDR2 SASEGT. Germline trimming cut 7 bases from V and 2 bases from J; bases unmatched to any gene: 10. The CDR3 loop reads CASTSPGTGTYEQYF. Written as DNA, the CDR3 is TGTGCCAGCACCTCCCCCGGGACAGGTACCTACGAGCAGTACTTC.